This entry lists 18 T cell receptor beta chains sequenced from one sample in a study of OX40 agonist ivuxolimab in advanced cancers. Some clones are missing from TCRdb's copy, which holds only in-frame ones; the method was immunoSEQ multiplex PCR. Among tens of thousands of clones listed, about 76% were seen once. The sequenced sample was CD4+ or CD8+ T cells sorted from blood, obtained in a trial of the OX40 agonist ivuxolimab. The receptor source for this set is an adult with an advanced solid tumor such as melanoma, head and neck, liver or kidney cancer.

V and J are TRBV27 and TRBJ2-7; D uncertain. Germline CDR1 MNHEY, CDR2 SMNVEV (reference sequence). Trimming pared 3 bases from V and 0 bases from J, leaving 6 bases between. The CDR3 is 13 amino acids. Here the CDR3 DNA reads TGTGCCAGCAGTTTCCCGAGCTCCTACGAGCAGTACTTC. This codes for CASSFPSSYEQYF.

The chain uses TRBV5-4 and TRBJ2-4; either TRBD1 or TRBD2 may fit D (5 bases each). Germline CDR1 and CDR2: SGHNT and YYREEE (reference sequence). This CDR3 contains 14 residues. Trimming took off 0 bases at V and 9 bases at J, with 13 bases between the two ends. The CDR3 loop reads CASSLAGRDGIQYF. The DNA of the CDR3 is TGTGCCAGCAGCTTGGCCGGCAGGGACGGCATTCAGTACTTC.

This chain uses TRBV7-2 with TRBJ1-3; TRBD1 matches 7 bases. The ends lost 5 bases at V and 1 base at J; junction bases unmatched: 11. This CDR3 region has 17 residues. Germline V lookup: CDR1 SGHTA, CDR2 FQGNSA. DNA for the CDR3: TGTGCCAGCAGCAGACTTATACAGGGGAGATCTGGAAACACCATATATTTT. Its protein product is CASSRLIQGRSGNTIYF.

The chain combines TRBV30 with TRBJ1-1; TRBD1 is a possible D gene (6 bases). The CDR3 is made up of 12 amino acids. Germline CDR1 is GTSNPN and CDR2 is SVGIG (reference sequence). Trimming stripped 0 bases from V and 8 bases from J, with 10 bases between. This chain's CDR3 is CAWSVPRGEAFF. The CDR3 DNA reads TGTGCCTGGAGTGTACCCAGGGGAGAAGCTTTCTTT.

The chain combines TRBV27 with TRBJ1-1; tentative D call: TRBD1 (6 bases). Trimming took 6 bases from V and 0 from J, leaving 11 bases between them. In germline, CDR1 is MNHEY, CDR2 SMNVEV (reference sequence). The CDR3 length is 14 residues. CDR3 bases: TGTGCCAGCAGCTTCGACAGGATGAACACTGAAGCTTTCTTT. It is translated as CASSFDRMNTEAFF.

V gene TRBV7-2 combines with J gene TRBJ1-1; no clear D. Trimming left V 2 bases short and J 1 base short, with 11 bases between. The CDR3 consists of 15 residues. Germline loops: CDR1 SGHTA, CDR2 FQGNSA. CDR3 DNA sequence: TGTGCCAGCAGCTTACAGGCAGCGCCGAACACTGAAGCTTTCTTT. It specifies CASSLQAAPNTEAFF.

V usage is TRBV30 and J usage is TRBJ2-5; D is ambiguous. The DNA end is a closer match to TRBJ2-7, so the J assignment may be wrong. There are 14 residues in the CDR3. From germline, CDR1 is GTSNPN and CDR2 SVGIG (reference sequence). The CDR3 sequence is CAWRTRLSSYEQYF. The CDR3 bases are TGTGCCTGGAGGACCCGGTTAAGCTCCTACGAGCAGTACTTC.

This chain connects TRBV19 to TRBJ1-6, with D hard to call. Germline lookup yields CDR1 LNHDA and CDR2 SQIVND (reference sequence). CDR3 length equals 14 residues. Trimming removed 7 bases from V and 5 bases from J, with 12 bases in between. CDR3 sequence (DNA): TGTGCCAGTAAACGAGCGGCTGATAATTCACCCCTCCACTTT. It is translated as CASKRAADNSPLHF.

This clone was seen a few times. This chain links TRBV5-1 with TRBJ1-6; 9 positions agree with TRBD1. V trimming: 0 bases; J trimming: 11 bases; junction bases outside the gene matches: 0. The CDR3 spans 13 residues. Germline values: CDR1 SGHRS, CDR2 YFSETQ. CDR3 sequence: CASSLGQGAPLHF. In nucleotides, the CDR3 is TGCGCCAGCAGCTTGGGACAGGGGGCACCCCTCCACTTT.

This chain joins TRBV29-1 and TRBJ2-3; 8 bases line up with TRBD2. The CDR3 length is 13 residues. V was pared by 7 bases and J by 2 bases, with 5 bases of the junction left unmatched. Germline CDR1 reads SQVTM; CDR2 reads ANQGSEA. The CDR3 DNA follows: TGCAGCGCGGGAGGGTTTGACACAGATACGCAGTATTTT. Translated, it gives CSAGGFDTDTQYF.

The chain uses TRBV10-2 and TRBJ2-3; D may be TRBD1 (6 bases). CDR3 length: 14 residues. V was cut by 6 bases and J by 4 bases, with 14 bases left in between. Germline CDR1 WSHSY, CDR2 SAAADI. CDR3 nucleotide sequence: TGCGCCAGCAGACAGGGTAGTGTCTCAGATACGCAGTATTTT. This sequence encodes CASRQGSVSDTQYF.

This sequence joins TRBV19 and TRBJ2-5; 7 positions match TRBD1. The V and J ends lost 1 base and 1 base, in that order; junction bases with no gene match: 3. There are 15 residues in the CDR3. The germline V gene encodes CDR1 LNHDA and CDR2 SQIVND (reference sequence). The CDR3 loop reads CASSIAGTAQETQYF. For the CDR3, the DNA is TGTGCCAGTAGTATAGCGGGGACAGCCCAAGAGACCCAGTACTTC.

This chain connects TRBV2 to TRBJ1-3; 8 bases match TRBD1. Trimming took 7 bases from V and 5 from J; bases not matched to a gene: 4. The CDR3 consists of 13 residues. CDR1 is SNHLY and CDR2 is FYNNEI in the germline V gene. The CDR3 here is CASNGQGRNTIYF. The DNA of the CDR3 is TGTGCCAGCAATGGACAGGGACGAAACACCATATATTTT.

This chain joins TRBV10-3 and TRBJ1-3, with D unclear. V gave up 7 bases and J gave up 2 bases, with 3 bases separating them. Per germline, CDR1 ENHRY and CDR2 SYGVKD. The CDR3 has 11 residues. DNA for the CDR3: TGTGCCATCATGGCTGGAAACACCATATATTTT. Protein sequence: CAIMAGNTIYF.

This clone was seen a single time. This chain links TRBV27 with TRBJ2-7; D is unclear. Deletions cut 3 bases from V and 4 bases from J, with 10 bases between. The CDR3 totals 13 residues. CDR1 and CDR2 (germline): MNHEY, SMNVEV (reference sequence). CDR3 protein: CASSLGLGYEQYF. In DNA, the CDR3 is TGTGCCAGCAGTTTGGGTTTAGGGTACGAGCAGTACTTC.

V gene TRBV2 combines with J gene TRBJ1-3; 9 bases agree with TRBD1. Germline assignment: CDR1 SNHLY and CDR2 FYNNEI. The CDR3 length is 16 residues. Trimming removed 8 bases from V and 4 bases from J; junction bases left unmatched: 12. CDR3 DNA sequence: TGTGCCAGCCGCCGGGCGGGACAGGGTGACGGAAACACCATATATTTT. Protein sequence: CASRRAGQGDGNTIYF.

This chain links TRBV7-2 with TRBJ1-2; D is unresolved. V gave up 2 bases and J gave up 12 bases, with 4 bases separating them. Germline values: CDR1 SGHTA, CDR2 FQGNSA. The CDR3 is 9 amino acids. The CDR3 is CASSLFDTF. CDR3 in DNA: TGTGCCAGCAGCTTATTTGACACCTTC.

V gene TRBV2 combines with J gene TRBJ2-5, with 12 nucleotides matching TRBD2. The V and J ends lost 6 bases and 9 bases, in that order; junction bases with no gene match: 11. The CDR3 loop spans 15 amino acids. Germline CDR1 and CDR2: SNHLY and FYNNEI. The CDR3 nucleotides are TGTGCCAGCAGACCTGGGACTAGCGGGTTAAAGGCCCAGTACTTC. The encoded protein is CASRPGTSGLKAQYF. The full variable domain, in which reference TRBV2 and TRBJ2-5 provide the parts outside the CDR3, is EPEVTQTPSHQVTQMGQEVILRCVPISNHLYFYWYRQILGQKVEFLVSFYNNEISEKSEIFDDQFSVERPDGSNFTLKIRSTKLEDSAMYFCASRPGTSGLKAQYFGPGTRLLVL.